The rows below give T cell receptor beta chains drawn from one sample of a study of control samples from healthy donors and cancer patients. Assay used: immunoSEQ multiplex PCR; TCRdb lists only in-frame clones, some missing. This sample has 150,000 or so clones; roughly 94% occur once, and the top ten carry approximately 5.7%. The sample taken for sequencing was blood. The receptors come from a man in his forties in good health. CDR3s include the opening cysteine and the closing phenylalanine or tryptophan. The order of the fields is V gene, J gene, clone size, D gene, CDR3 DNA, CDR3 protein. A D gene is named only where the DNA matches it firmly. A clone size is listed for some rows: how often the clone was seen (once, few, many), or a class if it is expanded.

>TRBV9|TRBJ2-1|.|.
TGTGCCAGCAGCGACCTATCGGCAGGGCCTTACAATGAGCAGTTCTTC
CASSDLSAGPYNEQFF
>TRBV19|TRBJ1-4|.|TRBD1
TGTGCCAGTAGTGGGGGACAGGGTCGGAGAAATGAAAAACTGTTTTTT
CASSGGQGRRNEKLFF
>TRBV27|TRBJ2-1|.|.
TGTGCCAGCAGTTTATCGGCCGGGGTATACAATGAGCAGTTCTTC
CASSLSAGVYNEQFF
>TRBV29-1|TRBJ1-6|.|.
TGCAGCGTTGAAATGGCAGGGTCAAGGCACCTCCACTTT
CSVEMAGSRHLHF
>TRBV7-9|TRBJ1-3|.|.
TGTGCCAGCAGCTTAGGGGATGCGGGGGCGCGGGGAAACACCATATATTTT
CASSLGDAGARGNTIYF
>TRBV12-5|TRBJ2-7|.|TRBD1
TGTGCTAGTGGTTCCTCCGGGACAGGGATGTCCTACGAGCAGTACTTC
CASGSSGTGMSYEQYF
>TRBV7-8|TRBJ1-5|.|TRBD1
TGTGCCAGCAGCACAAAAGGAGGGGGCACGCAGCCCCAGCATTTT
CASSTKGGGTQPQHF
>TRBV27|TRBJ1-2|.|.
TGTGCCAGCAGTTTATCAATGACGGGGAGGGAGGGCTACACCTTC
CASSLSMTGREGYTF
>TRBV12-5|TRBJ1-3|once|TRBD1
TGTGCTAGTGGTCTTGACAGGGTAGGATTTGCTGGAAACACCATATATTTT
CASGLDRVGFAGNTIYF
>TRBV3-1/TRBV3-2|TRBJ1-1|.|.
TGTGCCAGCAGCCTCCTGGGGGGGAACACTGAAGCTTTCTTT
CASSLLGGNTEAFF
>TRBV28|TRBJ2-4|.|.
TGTGCCAGCAGGGGGATACTAGCCAAAAACATTCAGTACTTC
CASRGILAKNIQYF
>TRBV10-3|TRBJ1-1|few|.
TGTGCCATCAGTGGGGGGGTGACAGATCCCCTGAACACTGAAGCTTTCTTT
CAISGGVTDPLNTEAFF
>TRBV9|TRBJ2-7|.|TRBD2
TGTGCCAGCAGCGCTTCGGGGGGTTCCTACGAGCAGTACTTC
CASSASGGSYEQYF
>TRBV30|TRBJ1-4|.|.
TGTGCCTGGAGCCCGGGGAGATTTAATGAAAAACTGTTTTTT
CAWSPGRFNEKLFF
>TRBV24-1|TRBJ1-5|.|.
TGTGCCACCAGTGATTTGCAGGGCGATCAGCCCCAGCATTTT
CATSDLQGDQPQHF
>TRBV7-9|TRBJ1-2|.|TRBD1
TGTGCCAGCAGCTACGAACAGGGGCAGGGCTACACCTTC
CASSYEQGQGYTF
>TRBV5-5|TRBJ2-4|.|.
TGTGCCAGCAGCTTGGACGCAGGGGAGTACTTC
CASSLDAGEYF
>TRBV12-3/TRBV12-4|TRBJ1-6|.|.
TGTGCCAGCAGAGATAGAGGTGATTCACCCCTCCACTTT
CASRDRGDSPLHF
>TRBV6-5|TRBJ1-5|.|.
TGTGCCACCTCGCCTGTCCCAGGGCAACCCCAGCATTTT
CATSPVPGQPQHF
>TRBV29-1|TRBJ2-1|once|TRBD2
TGCAGCGTTGAAGGACTAGCGGTCCTCAATGAGCAGTTCTTC
CSVEGLAVLNEQFF
>TRBV5-1|TRBJ1-2|.|.
TGCGCCAGCAGCTTAACTGGACCCGGTGGCTACACCTTC
CASSLTGPGGYTF
>TRBV21-1|TRBJ1-1|.|.
TGTGCCAGCAGCAAAGAACGGGGGCATGAAGCTTTCTTT
CASSKERGHEAFF
>TRBV19|TRBJ1-6|.|.
TGTGCCAGTAGTCTACAGGGACTTAGTTCACCCCTCCACTTT
CASSLQGLSSPLHF
>TRBV7-3|TRBJ1-1|.|.
TGTGCCAGCAGCTTGTTGGGGAACACTGAAGCTTTCTTT
CASSLLGNTEAFF
>TRBV6-5|TRBJ1-1|.|TRBD1
TGTGCCAGCAGTACCGAGGGGGCTAGTTCTGAAGCTTTCTTT
CASSTEGASSEAFF
>TRBV14|TRBJ1-1|few|TRBD1
TGTGCCAGCAGCCCCAGGACAGGCCTCATGAACACTGAAGCTTTCTTT
CASSPRTGLMNTEAFF
>TRBV6-5|TRBJ1-3|.|.
TGTGCCAGCAGTTACGGGCGGGGATCTAACACCATATATTTT
CASSYGRGSNTIYF
>TRBV24-1|TRBJ2-2|.|TRBD1
TGTGCCACCACGCAGGGGGTCGTCGGGGAGCTGTTTTTT
CATTQGVVGELFF
>TRBV6-5|TRBJ1-4|once|.
TGTGCCAGCAGGGGACGTGCTAATGAAAAACTGTTTTTT
CASRGRANEKLFF
>TRBV11-2|TRBJ1-2|.|TRBD1
TGTGCCAGCAGCCAGCCGGACAGGGTATACTATGGCTACACCTTC
CASSQPDRVYYGYTF
>TRBV19|TRBJ1-1|once|.
TGTGCCAGTAGTGTTCGGACGGAGAACACTGAAGCTTTCTTT
CASSVRTENTEAFF
>TRBV15|TRBJ2-7|.|.
TGTGCCACCAGCAGAGATACCGGTCGTTCCCTCTCCTACGAGCAGTACTTC
CATSRDTGRSLSYEQYF
>TRBV7-9|TRBJ1-6|.|.
TGTGCCAGCAGCTTAGATGAGACAGTTAATTCACCCCTCCACTTT
CASSLDETVNSPLHF
>TRBV4-1|TRBJ1-4|once|TRBD1
TGCGCCAGCAGCCGACAGGGATTTGATGAAAAACTGTTTTTT
CASSRQGFDEKLFF
>TRBV7-2|TRBJ1-6|.|.
TGTGCCAGCAGCTTAACGGCTATGGTGGGATCACCCCTCCACTTT
CASSLTAMVGSPLHF
>TRBV27|TRBJ1-4|.|TRBD1
TGTGCCAGCAGTTTATCCCCCCCGGGACAGAGGCTTGAAAAACTGTTTTTT
CASSLSPPGQRLEKLFF
>TRBV27|TRBJ2-1|.|TRBD2
TGTGCCAGCAGTTTTAGAATAGCGGGGGGTGCCTACAATGAGCAGTTCTTC
CASSFRIAGGAYNEQFF
>TRBV10-3|TRBJ2-7|.|.
TGTGCCATCAGTGAGTCGGGGCAATCTGAGCAGTACTTC
CAISESGQSEQYF
>TRBV30|TRBJ2-7|.|.
TGTGCCTGGAGTTCGGGGCAGGGTTTCCACGAGCAGTACTTC
CAWSSGQGFHEQYF
>TRBV7-9|TRBJ2-7|.|.
TGTGCCAGCAGCTTTGGCCAGGGGATCCACGAGCAGTACTTC
CASSFGQGIHEQYF
>TRBV11-2|TRBJ1-2|.|.
TGTGCCAGCAGCCCTAAGGGACGGACAACTAACTATGGCTACACCTTC
CASSPKGRTTNYGYTF
>TRBV3-1/TRBV3-2|TRBJ1-2|.|.
TGTGCCAGCAGCCACGCGGAGGGCTATGGCTACACCTTC
CASSHAEGYGYTF
>TRBV5-6|TRBJ1-2|.|.
TGTGCCAGCAGATCAGGCGGATATGGCTACACCTTC
CASRSGGYGYTF
>TRBV18|TRBJ1-2|.|.
TGTGCCAGCTCCACCGCGACAGGTGACTATGGCTACACCTTC
CASSTATGDYGYTF
>TRBV19|TRBJ1-2|.|TRBD1
TGTGCCAGTAGTCCGACAGGGTACAGTTTATATGGCTACACCTTC
CASSPTGYSLYGYTF
>TRBV6-5|TRBJ2-3|.|.
TGTGCCAGCAGTAGTGCGCTAGCTACAGATACGCAGTATTTT
CASSSALATDTQYF
>TRBV5-1|TRBJ2-1|.|.
TGCGCCAGCAGCTTGGAGGGGATCGGAGAGCAGTTCTTC
CASSLEGIGEQFF
>TRBV5-4|TRBJ2-3|.|TRBD1
TGTGCCAGCAGCTCTCCGACAGGGGAAACAGATACGCAGTATTTT
CASSSPTGETDTQYF
>TRBV7-9|TRBJ2-3|.|TRBD2
TGTGCCAGCAGCCCCCGGGCGGGACTAGCGGGCCAAACCACAGATACGCAGTATTTT
CASSPRAGLAGQTTDTQYF
>TRBV7-2|TRBJ2-5|.|.
TGTGCCAGCAGCTTAAACGCCCGTGGGGCCCAGTACTTC
CASSLNARGAQYF
>TRBV6-5|TRBJ1-2|.|.
TGTGCCAGCACCCCGGGGGCGGCTTATGGCTACACCTTC
CASTPGAAYGYTF
>TRBV7-2|TRBJ2-1|.|.
TGTGCCAGCAGCCCGTCGACAGAGTACAATGAGCAGTTCTTC
CASSPSTEYNEQFF
>TRBV27|TRBJ1-2|.|TRBD1
TGTGCCAGGTGGGACAGCGGCCATCGCTATGGCTACACCTTC
CARWDSGHRYGYTF
>TRBV7-9|TRBJ1-2|.|.
TGTGCCAGCAGCTTAGTTCTGGGGGGTGGCTACACCTTC
CASSLVLGGGYTF
>TRBV7-9|TRBJ2-5|.|TRBD1
TGTGCCAGCAGCTTAGCACAGGGGGGAGAGACCCAGTACTTC
CASSLAQGGETQYF
>TRBV2|TRBJ1-5|.|.
TGTGCCAGCAGTCAGGGTGGCCAGCCCCAGCATTTT
CASSQGGQPQHF
>TRBV30|TRBJ1-1|.|.
TGTGCCTGGAGTGGGAGGGGTGAAGCTTTCTTT
CAWSGRGEAFF
>TRBV5-4|TRBJ1-1|.|.
TGTGCCAGCAGCTTGGGACTGAACACTGAAGCTTTCTTT
CASSLGLNTEAFF
>TRBV9|TRBJ2-1|.|.
TGTGCCAGCAGCGTAGGCGGTGAATCCTACAATGAGCAGTTCTTC
CASSVGGESYNEQFF